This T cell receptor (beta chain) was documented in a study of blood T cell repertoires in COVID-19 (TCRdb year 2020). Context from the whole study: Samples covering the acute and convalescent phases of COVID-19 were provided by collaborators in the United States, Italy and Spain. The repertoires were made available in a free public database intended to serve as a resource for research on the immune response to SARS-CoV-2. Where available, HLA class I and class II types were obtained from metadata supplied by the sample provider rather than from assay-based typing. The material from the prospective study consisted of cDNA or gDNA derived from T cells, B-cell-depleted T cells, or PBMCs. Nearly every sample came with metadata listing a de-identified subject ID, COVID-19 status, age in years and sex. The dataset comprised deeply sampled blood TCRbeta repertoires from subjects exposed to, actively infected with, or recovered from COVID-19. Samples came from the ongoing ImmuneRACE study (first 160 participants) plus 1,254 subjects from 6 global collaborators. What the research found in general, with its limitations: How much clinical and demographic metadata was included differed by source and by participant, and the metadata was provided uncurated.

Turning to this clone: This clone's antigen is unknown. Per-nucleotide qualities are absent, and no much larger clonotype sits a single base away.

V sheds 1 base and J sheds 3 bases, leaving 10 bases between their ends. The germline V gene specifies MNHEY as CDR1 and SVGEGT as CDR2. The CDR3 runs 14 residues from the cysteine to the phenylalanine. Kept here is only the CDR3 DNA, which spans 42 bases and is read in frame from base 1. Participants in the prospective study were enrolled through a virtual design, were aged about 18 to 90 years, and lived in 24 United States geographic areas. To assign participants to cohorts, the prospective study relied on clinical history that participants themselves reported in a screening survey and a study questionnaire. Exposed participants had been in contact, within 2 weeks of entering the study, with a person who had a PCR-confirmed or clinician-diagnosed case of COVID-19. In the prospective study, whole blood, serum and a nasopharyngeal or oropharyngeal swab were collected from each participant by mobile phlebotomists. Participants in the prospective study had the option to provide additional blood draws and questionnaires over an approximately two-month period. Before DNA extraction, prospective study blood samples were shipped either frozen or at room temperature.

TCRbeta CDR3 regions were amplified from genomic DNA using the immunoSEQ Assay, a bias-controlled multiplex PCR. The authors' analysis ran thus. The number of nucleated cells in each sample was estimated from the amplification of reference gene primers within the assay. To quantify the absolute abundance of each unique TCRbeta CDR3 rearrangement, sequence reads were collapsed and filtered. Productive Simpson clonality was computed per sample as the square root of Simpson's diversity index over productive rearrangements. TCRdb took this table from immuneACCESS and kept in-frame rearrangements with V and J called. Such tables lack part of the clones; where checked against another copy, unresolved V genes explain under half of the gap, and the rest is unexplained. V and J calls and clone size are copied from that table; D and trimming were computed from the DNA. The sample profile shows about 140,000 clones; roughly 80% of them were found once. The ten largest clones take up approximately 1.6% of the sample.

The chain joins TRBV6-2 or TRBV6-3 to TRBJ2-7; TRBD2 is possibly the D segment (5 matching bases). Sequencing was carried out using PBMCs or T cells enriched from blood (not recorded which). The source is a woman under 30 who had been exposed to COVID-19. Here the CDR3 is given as CASSYYTRDYEQYF. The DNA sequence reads TGTGCCAGCAGTTACTATACTAGAGACTACGAGCAGTACTTC.